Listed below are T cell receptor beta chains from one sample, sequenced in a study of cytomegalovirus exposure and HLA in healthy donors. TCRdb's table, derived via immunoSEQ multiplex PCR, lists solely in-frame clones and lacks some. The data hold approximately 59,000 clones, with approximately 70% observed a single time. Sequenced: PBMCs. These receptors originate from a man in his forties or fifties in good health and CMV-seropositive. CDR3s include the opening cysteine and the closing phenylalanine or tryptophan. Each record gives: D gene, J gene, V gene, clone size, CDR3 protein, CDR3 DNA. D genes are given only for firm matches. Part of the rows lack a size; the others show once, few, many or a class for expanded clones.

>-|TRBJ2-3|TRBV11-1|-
CAGSLIRGALDTQYF
TGTGCCGGCAGCCTAATCCGGGGGGCTCTAGATACGCAGTATTTT
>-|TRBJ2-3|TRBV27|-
CASSHHSTDTQYF
TGTGCCAGCAGCCATCATAGCACAGATACGCAGTATTTT
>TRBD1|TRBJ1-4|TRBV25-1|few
CASSPQGGNEKLFF
TGTGCCAGCAGTCCCCAAGGGGGCAATGAAAAACTGTTTTTT
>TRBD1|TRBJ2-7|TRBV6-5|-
CASSPGTGFYEQYF
TGTGCCAGCAGCCCCGGGACAGGGTTTTACGAGCAGTACTTC
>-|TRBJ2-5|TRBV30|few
CAWSVSPYQETQYF
TGTGCCTGGAGTGTATCCCCCTACCAAGAGACCCAGTACTTC
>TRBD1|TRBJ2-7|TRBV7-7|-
CASSQQGSYEQYF
TGTGCTAGCAGCCAACAGGGGTCCTACGAGCAGTACTTC
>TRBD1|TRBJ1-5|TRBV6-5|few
CASSLRTGTNQPQHF
TGTGCCAGCAGCCTCCGGACAGGGACTAATCAGCCCCAGCATTTT
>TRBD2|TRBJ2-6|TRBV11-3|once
CASSLGGRMSGANVLTF
TGTGCCAGCAGCTTAGGCGGGAGGATGTCTGGGGCCAACGTCCTGACTTTC
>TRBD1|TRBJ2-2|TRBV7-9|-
CASSLGDRATGELFF
TGTGCCAGCAGCTTGGGTGACAGGGCGACCGGGGAGCTGTTTTTT
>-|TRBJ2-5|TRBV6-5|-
CASSYSTTPWPTQYF
TGTGCCAGCAGTTACTCTACAACCCCCTGGCCGACCCAGTACTTC
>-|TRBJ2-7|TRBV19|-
CASSFQGLGEQYF
TGTGCCAGTAGTTTCCAGGGCTTGGGCGAGCAGTACTTC
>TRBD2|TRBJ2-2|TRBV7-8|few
CASSYASGGGSGELFF
TGTGCCAGCAGCTATGCTAGCGGGGGCGGCTCCGGGGAGCTGTTTTTT
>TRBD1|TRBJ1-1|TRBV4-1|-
CASSQKGQGWSTEAFF
TGCGCCAGCAGCCAAAAGGGACAGGGGTGGAGCACTGAAGCTTTCTTT
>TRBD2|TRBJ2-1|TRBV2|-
CASGGGDYYNEQFF
TGTGCCAGTGGCGGGGGGGACTACTACAATGAGCAGTTCTTC
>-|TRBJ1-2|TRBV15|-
CATTPGGSGDYGYTF
TGTGCCACCACTCCTGGGGGTTCGGGGGACTATGGCTACACCTTC
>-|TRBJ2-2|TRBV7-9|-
CASSSRPSLELFF
TGTGCCAGCAGCTCCAGGCCCTCCCTGGAGCTGTTTTTT
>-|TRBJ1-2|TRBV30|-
CAGFLRAYGYTF
TGTGCCGGATTCCTGAGGGCTTATGGCTACACCTTC
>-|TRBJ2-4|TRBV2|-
CASGKGHLNIQYF
TGTGCCAGCGGAAAAGGACATTTGAACATTCAGTACTTC
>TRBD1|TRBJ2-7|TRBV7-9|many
CASSPDRGKDEQYF
TGTGCCAGCAGCCCCGACAGGGGGAAGGACGAGCAGTACTTC
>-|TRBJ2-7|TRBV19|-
CASSIDRGYEQYF
TGTGCCAGTAGTATAGATCGAGGGTACGAGCAGTACTTC
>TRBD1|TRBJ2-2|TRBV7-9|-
CSSSSTGGGTGELFF
TGTTCCAGCAGCTCGACAGGGGGAGGAACCGGGGAGCTGTTTTTT
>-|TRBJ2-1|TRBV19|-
CASSIGGGYEQFF
TGTGCCAGTAGTATAGGTGGAGGGTATGAGCAGTTCTTC
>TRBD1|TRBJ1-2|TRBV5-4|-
CASSSDRGYGYTF
TGTGCCAGCAGCTCCGACAGGGGGTATGGCTACACCTTC
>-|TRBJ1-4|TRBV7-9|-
CASSLSRGNEKLFF
TGTGCCAGCAGCCTGTCTCGGGGTAATGAAAAACTGTTTTTT
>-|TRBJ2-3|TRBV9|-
CASSQWLAGDTQYF
TGTGCCAGCAGCCAGTGGCTAGCAGGAGATACGCAGTATTTT
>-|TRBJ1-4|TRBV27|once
CASSSRQATNEKLFF
TGTGCCAGCAGTTCCAGACAGGCAACTAATGAAAAACTGTTTTTT